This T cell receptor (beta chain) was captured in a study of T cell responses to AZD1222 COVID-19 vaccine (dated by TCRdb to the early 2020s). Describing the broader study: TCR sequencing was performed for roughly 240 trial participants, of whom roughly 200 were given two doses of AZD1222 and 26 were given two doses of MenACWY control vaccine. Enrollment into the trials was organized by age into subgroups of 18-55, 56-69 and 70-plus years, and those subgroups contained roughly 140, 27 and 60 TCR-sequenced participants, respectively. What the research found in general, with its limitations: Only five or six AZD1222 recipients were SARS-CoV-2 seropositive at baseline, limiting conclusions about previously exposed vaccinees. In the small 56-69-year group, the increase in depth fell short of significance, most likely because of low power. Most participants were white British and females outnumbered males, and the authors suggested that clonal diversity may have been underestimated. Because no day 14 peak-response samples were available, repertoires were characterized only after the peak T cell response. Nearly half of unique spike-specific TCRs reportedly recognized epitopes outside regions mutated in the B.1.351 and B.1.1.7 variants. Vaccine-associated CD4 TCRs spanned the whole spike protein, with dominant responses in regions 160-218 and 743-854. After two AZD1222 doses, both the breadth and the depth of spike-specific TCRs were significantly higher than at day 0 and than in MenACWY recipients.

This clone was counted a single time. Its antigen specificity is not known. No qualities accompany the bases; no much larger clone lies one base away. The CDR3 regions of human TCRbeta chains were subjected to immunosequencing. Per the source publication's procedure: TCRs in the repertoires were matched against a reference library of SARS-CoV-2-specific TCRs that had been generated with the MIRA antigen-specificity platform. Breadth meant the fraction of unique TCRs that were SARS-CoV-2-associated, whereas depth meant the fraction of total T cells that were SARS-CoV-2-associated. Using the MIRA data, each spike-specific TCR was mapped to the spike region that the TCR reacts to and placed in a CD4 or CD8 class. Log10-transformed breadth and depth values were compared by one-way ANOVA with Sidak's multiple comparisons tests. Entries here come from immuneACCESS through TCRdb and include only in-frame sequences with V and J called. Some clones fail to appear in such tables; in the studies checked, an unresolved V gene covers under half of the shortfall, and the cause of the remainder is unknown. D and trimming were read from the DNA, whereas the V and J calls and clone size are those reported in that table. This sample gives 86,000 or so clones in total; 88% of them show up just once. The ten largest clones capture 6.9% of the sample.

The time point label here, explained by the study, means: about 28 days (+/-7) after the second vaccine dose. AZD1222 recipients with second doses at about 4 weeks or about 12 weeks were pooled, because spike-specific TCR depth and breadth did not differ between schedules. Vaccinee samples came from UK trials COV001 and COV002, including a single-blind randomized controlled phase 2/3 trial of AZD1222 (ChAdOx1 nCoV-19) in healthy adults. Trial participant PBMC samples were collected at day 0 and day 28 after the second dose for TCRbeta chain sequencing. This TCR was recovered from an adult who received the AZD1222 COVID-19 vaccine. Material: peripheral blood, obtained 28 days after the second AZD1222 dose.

CDR3 reads: CASSQVGRPGNYGYTF. The DNA sequence follows: TGTGCCAGCAGCCAAGTTGGGCGCCCCGGGAACTATGGCTACACCTTC. The rearranged chain carries TRBV3-1 (or the pseudogene TRBV3-2) and TRBJ1-2; the D gene identity is not certain. Per the germline V gene (reference sequence), LGHDT is the CDR1 and YNNKEL is the CDR2. Spanning cysteine to phenylalanine, the CDR3 consists of 16 amino acids. Just the 48-base CDR3 DNA is kept, in frame starting at base 1. Cut back by 1 base and 2 bases, the V and J ends lie 14 bases apart.